These T cell receptor beta chains were read from a single sample in a study of T cell changes during pregnancy in multiple sclerosis. Using immunoSEQ multiplex PCR, the repertoire was profiled, and TCRdb retains in-frame clones only, with some absent. The profile shows some 100,000 clones, 94% of them singletons. The specimen was peripheral blood, collected before pregnancy. Receptor source: a female donor with multiple sclerosis, enrolled in a pregnancy study. CDR3s include the opening cysteine and the closing phenylalanine or tryptophan.

TRBV27	TRBJ2-7	CASSLAGAAYEQYF
TRBV19	TRBJ2-7	CASSIELARTSYEQYF
TRBV7-3	TRBJ1-1	CASSLTGTGGGKDTEAFF
TRBV6-1	TRBJ2-7	CASSESGSYEQYF
TRBV5-1	TRBJ1-2	CASSLGDSGYTF
TRBV5-1	TRBJ1-1	CASTFVQGANTEAFF
TRBV7-9	TRBJ2-7	CASSLVSSYEQYF
TRBV10-3	TRBJ2-7	CAVQGSTYEQYF
TRBV5-1	TRBJ2-3	CASSPTTSRGNTQYF
TRBV2	TRBJ1-1	CASRPDTAGNTEAFF
TRBV14	TRBJ2-4	CASSHPTIAKNIQYF
TRBV5-1	TRBJ2-3	CASSALGLGEITDTQYF
TRBV15	TRBJ1-1	CATSRVWTGNTEAFF
TRBV9	TRBJ2-3	CASSVKAGGDTQYF
TRBV7-6	TRBJ2-7	CASSLFGGRAAYEQYF
TRBV7-6	TRBJ1-1	CASSRAGGTEAFF
TRBV5-1	TRBJ2-3	CASSPGRQGTDTQYF
TRBV5-1	TRBJ2-2	CASRLTSSAGELFF
TRBV5-4	TRBJ1-1	CASSIGQGRTEAFF
TRBV5-1	TRBJ1-1	CASKNRNAGDTEAFF
TRBV6-5	TRBJ2-2	CASSPGASNTGELFF
TRBV28	TRBJ1-3	CASSIMGQGRNSGNTIYF
TRBV2	TRBJ2-1	CASTREGQVNEQFF
TRBV19	TRBJ2-7	CASSSSGVSEQYF
TRBV27	TRBJ2-3	CASSFYPGDTQYF
TRBV7-9	TRBJ2-7	CASSLFQGEQYF
TRBV19	TRBJ2-7	CASSTVLSGYGEQYF
TRBV7-2	TRBJ1-5	CASSPDRGSNQPQHF
TRBV20-1	TRBJ2-5	CSARDIETQYF
TRBV9	TRBJ2-3	CASSEGTSGLTDTQYF
TRBV30	TRBJ1-2	CAWSVNGGYTF
TRBV5-1	TRBJ2-1	CASRQGEGYNEQFF
TRBV4-1	TRBJ2-7	CASSPGTGSSYEQYF
TRBV27	TRBJ1-2	CASSLRAFGTGDNYGYTF
TRBV28	TRBJ1-2	CASSLYNRIYGYTF
TRBV7-6	TRBJ2-3	CASSLGGTSTDTQYF
TRBV28	TRBJ2-4	CASSLSGPKNIQYF
TRBV5-1	TRBJ2-3	CASSLEGGDTQYF
TRBV19	TRBJ2-5	CASSIVREETQYF
TRBV5-4	TRBJ2-1	CASSPQARNEQFF
TRBV6-1	TRBJ1-2	CASSEWEGHYGYTF
TRBV5-4	TRBJ2-7	CASSLPGQGDSYEQYF
TRBV4-3	TRBJ2-1	CASATSGKYNEQFF
TRBV4-1	TRBJ2-3	CASSPGTSRADTQYF
TRBV9	TRBJ1-1	CASSGGGLNTEAFF